Sequencing of this TCR beta chain was carried out in a study of cytomegalovirus exposure and HLA in healthy donors. This clone was seen a few times. The target antigen is unknown. Broader study findings: The listing of fewer than 200 TCR beta chains classed them as cytomegalovirus-associated. Analysis performed later showed TCR beta chains linked to HLA being more clonally expanded than equally common others.

60 Vbeta and 13 Jbeta primers were used in PCR. This table comes from immunoSEQ multiplex PCR, and its TCRdb copy is limited to in-frame clones, with some not included. The sample lists around 210,000 clones; around 77% were seen once. Sequenced material: PBMCs. The sequence was obtained from a woman under 40 in good health and CMV-seronegative.

The CDR3 bases are TGTGCCAGCAGCTTAGCCAGGGGGCTCCACGAGCAGTACTTC. This encodes CASSLARGLHEQYF. The chain links TRBV7-8 to TRBJ2-7; 8 positions match TRBD1. CDR1 SGHVS and CDR2 FQNEAQ come from the germline V gene. V was pared by 0 bases and J by 5 bases, with 3 bases of the junction left unmatched. The CDR3 length is 14 residues.